The next 11 T cell receptor beta chains were all read from a single sample in a study of early T cells in non-severe SARS-CoV-2 infection. MiXCR, applied by TCRdb to the 5' RACE reads, yields one record per CDR3 protein. Among 40,000 to 60,000 distinct CDR3 sequences, roughly 4% were seen once, and the ten largest hold around 5.5%. Sequencing was performed on whole blood. These receptors originate from an adult who was a healthcare worker with PCR-confirmed SARS-CoV-2 infection or an uninfected control (not recorded which).

CDR3 nucleotide sequence: TGTGCCAGCCGCGACAGGTTCCCAAACACTGAAGCTTTCTTT. This codes for CASRDRFPNTEAFF. The chain employs TRBV5-8 and TRBJ1-1, with a weak D call TRBD1 (6 bases). V was cut by 7 bases and J by 2 bases, with 15 bases left in between. Germline-derived CDR1 and CDR2 are SGHTS and YDEGEE. This CDR3 comprises 14 residues. The full variable domain, rest sourced from reference TRBV5-8 and TRBJ1-1, is EAGVTQSPTHLIKTRGQQATLRCSPISGHTSVYWYQQALGLGLQFLLWYDEGEERNRGNFPPRFSGRQFPNYSSELNVNALELEDSALYLCASRDRFPNTEAFFGQGTRLTVV.

This clonotype was seen many times. J is TRBJ2-7 and V is TRBV20-1; TRBD1 might be the D (5 bases). The V gene's germline CDR1 is DFQATT and CDR2 SNEGSKA (reference sequence). V gave up 0 bases and J gave up 3 bases, with 12 bases separating them. The CDR3 loop spans 14 amino acids. DNA for the CDR3: TGCAGTGCTAGAGATCCCCAGGGCGACTACGAGCAGTACTTC. This gives the protein CSARDPQGDYEQYF.

This clonotype was detected many times. The gene calls are TRBV9 and TRBJ1-1, with D maybe TRBD1 (5 bases). Germline V gene data show CDR1 as SGDLS and CDR2 as YYNGEE. The CDR3 extends over 13 amino acids. Trimming stripped 2 bases from V and 5 bases from J, with 10 bases between. Here the CDR3 reads CASSVPGRTEAFF. The CDR3 DNA is TGTGCCAGCAGCGTCCCAGGGCGGACTGAAGCTTTCTTT.

This clonotype was counted many times. The CDR3: CASSLSPSYLGDEQYF. CDR3 coding DNA: TGTGCCAGCAGTTTATCCCCCTCTTACTTGGGGGACGAGCAGTACTTC. This chain links TRBV27 with TRBJ2-7; D possibly matches TRBD1 or TRBD2 (5 bases each). CDR1 and CDR2 (germline): MNHEY, SMNVEV (reference sequence). The length of the CDR3 is 16 residues. Trimming stripped 0 bases from V and 5 bases from J, with 17 bases between.

This clonotype was detected many times. The rearrangement links TRBV7-7 to TRBJ2-5; the D gene could be TRBD1 or TRBD2 (5 bases each). V lost 5 bases, J lost 0 bases, and 13 bases lay in between. This CDR3 region has 15 residues. Germline V lookup: CDR1 SSHAT, CDR2 FNYEAQ (reference sequence). The CDR3 spells CASSRGRVNQETQYF. CDR3 nucleotide sequence: TGTGCCAGCAGCCGGGGACGGGTAAACCAAGAGACCCAGTACTTC. Supplemented by reference TRBV7-7 and TRBJ2-5, the full variable domain reads GAGVSQSPRYKVTKRGQDVTLRCDPISSHATLYWYQQALGQGPEFLTYFNYEAQPDKSGLPSDRFSAERPEGSISTLTIQRTEQRDSAMYRCASSRGRVNQETQYFGPGTRLLVL.

This clonotype was counted at least ten times. The rearrangement uses TRBV3-1 and TRBJ1-1; D ambiguous. The CDR3 spans 15 residues. V was pared by 4 bases and J by 4 bases, with 16 bases between. Looked up from germline, CDR1 is LGHDT and CDR2 is YNNKEL (reference sequence). The CDR3 DNA reads TGTGCCAGCAGCCGGTGGAGGACGGGCGGCACTGAAGCTTTCTTT. Its translation is CASSRWRTGGTEAFF. Variable domain in full (rest from reference TRBV3-1 and TRBJ1-1): DTAVSQTPKYLVTQMGNDKSIKCEQNLGHDTMYWYKQDSKKFLKIMFSYNNKELIINETVPNRFSPKSPDKAHLNLHINSLELGDSAVYFCASSRWRTGGTEAFFGQGTRLTVV.

This clonotype qualifies as medium-sized (0.01 to 0.1%). The V call is TRBV11-2, the J call TRBJ1-1; 7 bases are a match to TRBD1. The CDR3 contains 14 residues. V shed 5 bases, J shed 6 bases, and the junction held 9 bases outside the gene matches. The V gene's germline CDR1 is SGHAT and CDR2 FQNNGV. The CDR3 region has the DNA TGTGCCAGCAGCCGCCTAACAGGGGTGTCTGAAGCTTTCTTT. This gives the protein CASSRLTGVSEAFF.

This clonotype was detected many times. This chain connects TRBV11-2 to TRBJ2-1; weak D call: TRBD2 (5 bases). Germline V CDR1 and CDR2: SGHAT, FQNNGV. V lost 4 bases, J lost 10 bases, and 14 bases lay in between. CDR3 length: 13 amino acids. CDR3 sequence: CASSSTARGEQFF. CDR3 coding DNA: TGTGCCAGCAGCTCCACGGCGCGCGGGGAGCAGTTCTTC.

This clonotype was recorded a few times. The chain uses TRBV5-4 and TRBJ2-2; 7 bases line up with TRBD2. V was pared by 4 bases and J by 5 bases, with 14 bases of the junction left unmatched. The CDR3 contains 17 residues. Germline values: CDR1 SGHNT, CDR2 YYREEE (reference sequence). For the CDR3, the DNA is TGTGCCAGCAGCCCCCGGGACTACATCCTCGATACCGGGGAGCTGTTTTTT. Protein product: CASSPRDYILDTGELFF. The whole variable domain, filled in from reference TRBV5-4 and TRBJ2-2, reads ETGVTQSPTHLIKTRGQQVTLRCSSQSGHNTVSWYQQALGQGPQFIFQYYREEENGRGNFPPRFSGLQFPNYSSELNVNALELDDSALYLCASSPRDYILDTGELFFGEGSRLTVL.

This clonotype was counted ten times or more. The DNA for the CDR3 is TGTGCCAGCAGCTTGGGCTGGTCGATCCTTAGCTCCTACAATGAGCAGTTCTTC. Translating it yields CASSLGWSILSSYNEQFF. This chain joins TRBV5-6 and TRBJ2-1; no clear D. The CDR3 spans 18 residues. CDR1 and CDR2 (germline): SGHDT, YYEEEE. V gave up 0 bases and J gave up 0 bases, with 16 bases separating them.

The chain links TRBV20-1 to TRBJ1-2; D is uncertain. This CDR3 has 14 residues. Germline V gives CDR1 DFQATT, CDR2 SNEGSKA (reference sequence). In DNA, the CDR3 is TGCAGCGTCACCGGAGGGAAAATTGTGCATGGCTACACCTTC. This gives the protein CSVTGGKIVHGYTF.